The 8 T cell receptor beta chains below were found in one sample sequenced in a study of blood T cell repertoires in COVID-19. Produced via immunoSEQ multiplex PCR; TCRdb's table is partial and in-frame only. The table has 75,000 to 85,000 clones, 85% seen once. The source material was peripheral blood. The source is a man aged 60 to 69 with COVID-19, enrolled during active disease.

This sequence joins TRBV9 and TRBJ2-5; no clear D gene. The CDR3 totals 14 residues. Per the germline V gene, CDR1 is SGDLS and CDR2 is YYNGEE. The V end was cut by 0 bases, the J end by 0 bases, with 6 bases between. For the CDR3, the DNA is TGTGCCAGCAGCGTAGGTCCAGACCAAGAGACCCAGTACTTC. It codes for CASSVGPDQETQYF. The entire variable domain, with the rest obtained from reference TRBV9 and TRBJ2-5, is as follows: DSGVTQTPKHLITATGQRVTLRCSPRSGDLSVYWYQQSLDQGLQFLIQYYNGEERAKGNILERFSAQQFPDLHSELNLSSLELGDSALYFCASSVGPDQETQYFGPGTRLLVL.

The chain employs TRBV2 and TRBJ2-5; 7 nucleotides align to TRBD2. The J segment lost 5 bases and the V segment lost 3 bases, leaving 6 bases of the junction unmatched. This CDR3 contains 14 residues. Germline V gives CDR1 SNHLY, CDR2 FYNNEI. CDR3 DNA sequence: TGTGCCAGCAGTGATAGAGGGGAGGGGGAGACCCAGTACTTC. Amino acid sequence: CASSDRGEGETQYF.

CDR3: CASSPRLRAGGYNEQFF. CDR3 nucleotides: TGTGCCAGCAGCCCAAGGCTTAGGGCGGGGGGCTACAATGAGCAGTTCTTC. The chain couples TRBV3-1 (or the pseudogene TRBV3-2) to TRBJ2-1, with TRBD2 matching over 8 bases. The germline V gene encodes CDR1 LGHDT and CDR2 YNNKEL (reference sequence). The V segment lost 4 bases and the J segment 3 bases; nucleotides outside the gene matches: 11. The CDR3 sequence is 17 residues long.

The chain carries TRBV7-2 and TRBJ1-2; perhaps TRBD1 as D (6 bases). The V gene's germline CDR1 is SGHTA and CDR2 FQGNSA. This CDR3 region has 15 residues. Trimming cost V 5 bases and J 2 bases, with 15 bases left between them. The CDR3: CASSQGGGVNYGYTF. CDR3 bases: TGTGCCAGCAGCCAGGGAGGGGGAGTCAACTATGGCTACACCTTC.

This chain connects TRBV20-1 to TRBJ2-5; tentative D call: TRBD2 (6 bases). This CDR3 has 15 amino acids. V was pared by 3 bases and J by 0 bases, with 14 bases between. Germline CDR1 and CDR2: DFQATT and SNEGSKA (reference sequence). In DNA, the CDR3 is TGCAGTGCTAGTCCGGGACTCCAGTACCAAGAGACCCAGTACTTC. It is translated as CSASPGLQYQETQYF.

This rearrangement joins TRBV24-1 to TRBJ1-5, with TRBD1 identical over 7 bases. The length of the CDR3 is 15 residues. V shed 3 bases, J shed 4 bases, and the junction held 5 bases outside the gene matches. Germline CDR1 reads KGHDR; CDR2 reads SFDVKD. CDR3: CATSDPDRPNQPQHF. Here the CDR3 DNA reads TGTGCCACCAGTGATCCGGACAGGCCTAATCAGCCCCAGCATTTT.

This clone occurred a few times. The chain couples TRBV4-2 to TRBJ1-1, with 9 bases identical to TRBD1. J lost 2 bases, V lost 5 bases, and 3 bases had no gene match. The V gene's germline CDR1 is LGHNA and CDR2 YNFKEQ. The CDR3 totals 14 residues. CDR3 sequence (DNA): TGTGCCAGCAGCGACACAGGGGGCAACACTGAAGCTTTCTTT. Translation gives CASSDTGGNTEAFF.

The chain's CDR3 is CASSYSWRETQYF. For the CDR3, the DNA is TGTGCCAGCAGTTACTCTTGGAGGGAGACCCAGTACTTC. V usage is TRBV6-5 and J usage is TRBJ2-5; D is possibly TRBD2 (5 bases). The CDR3 loop spans 13 amino acids. Trimming cost V 0 bases and J 5 bases, with 7 bases left between them. The V gene's germline CDR1 is MNHEY and CDR2 SVGAGI.